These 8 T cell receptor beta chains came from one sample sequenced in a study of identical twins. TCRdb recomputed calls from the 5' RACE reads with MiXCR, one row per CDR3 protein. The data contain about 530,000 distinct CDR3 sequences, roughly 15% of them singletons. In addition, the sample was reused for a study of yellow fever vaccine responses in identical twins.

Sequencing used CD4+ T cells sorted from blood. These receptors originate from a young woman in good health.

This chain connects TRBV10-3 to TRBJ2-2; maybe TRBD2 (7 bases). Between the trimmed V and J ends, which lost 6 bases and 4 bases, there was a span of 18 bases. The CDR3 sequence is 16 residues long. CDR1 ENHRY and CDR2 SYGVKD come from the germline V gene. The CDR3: CAIRPMGGGSTGELFF. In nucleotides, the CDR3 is TGTGCCATCAGGCCCATGGGGGGGGGCAGCACCGGGGAGCTGTTTTTT.

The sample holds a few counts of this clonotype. The DNA of the CDR3 is TGTGCCAGCAGTGAATTCCCCCCCTCAGCGGGGGAGGCAGATACGCAGTATTTT. Its protein is CASSEFPPSAGEADTQYF. The chain employs TRBV2 and TRBJ2-3, with 8 bases that match TRBD2. Germline CDR1 SNHLY, CDR2 FYNNEI. The V and J ends lost 2 bases and 4 bases, in that order; junction bases with no gene match: 14. This CDR3 spans 18 amino acids. The full variable domain, rest sourced from reference TRBV2 and TRBJ2-3, is EPEVTQTPSHQVTQMGQEVILRCVPISNHLYFYWYRQILGQKVEFLVSFYNNEISEKSEIFDDQFSVERPDGSNFTLKIRSTKLEDSAMYFCASSEFPPSAGEADTQYFGPGTRLTVL.

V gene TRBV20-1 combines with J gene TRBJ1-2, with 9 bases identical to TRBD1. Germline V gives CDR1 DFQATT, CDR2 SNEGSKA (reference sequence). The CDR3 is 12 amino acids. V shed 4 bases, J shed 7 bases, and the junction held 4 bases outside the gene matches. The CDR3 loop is CSAKQGAGGYTF. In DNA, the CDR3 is TGCAGTGCTAAACAGGGGGCGGGTGGCTACACCTTC.

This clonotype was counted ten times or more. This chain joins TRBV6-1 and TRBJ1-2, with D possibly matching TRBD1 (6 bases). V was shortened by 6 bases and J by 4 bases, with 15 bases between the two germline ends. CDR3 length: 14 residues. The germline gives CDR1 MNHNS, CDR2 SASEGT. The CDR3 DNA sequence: TGTGCCAGCAGAAGGGACACCTTAGGCTATGGCTACACCTTC. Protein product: CASRRDTLGYGYTF.

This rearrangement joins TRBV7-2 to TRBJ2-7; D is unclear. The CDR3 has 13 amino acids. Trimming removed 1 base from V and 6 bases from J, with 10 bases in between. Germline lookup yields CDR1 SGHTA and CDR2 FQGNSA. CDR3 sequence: CASSLELPSEQYV. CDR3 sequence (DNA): TGTGCCAGCAGCTTAGAATTGCCTTCCGAGCAGTACGTC.

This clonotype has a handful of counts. This chain's CDR3 is CASSQDGRTGLYNEQFF. In DNA form, the CDR3 reads TGTGCCAGCAGCCAAGATGGGCGCACGGGATTATACAATGAGCAGTTCTTC. V gene TRBV4-2 combines with J gene TRBJ2-1, with a possible D match to TRBD2 (5 bases). Germline V gene data show CDR1 as LGHNA and CDR2 as YNFKEQ. The ends were cut back, 0 bases at V and 4 bases at J, with 16 bases in the middle. The CDR3 consists of 17 residues.

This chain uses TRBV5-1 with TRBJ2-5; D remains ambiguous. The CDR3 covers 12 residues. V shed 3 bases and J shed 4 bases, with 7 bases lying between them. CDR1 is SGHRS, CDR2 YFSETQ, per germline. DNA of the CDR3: TGCGCCAGCAGCTCTACCTCAGAGACCCAGTACTTC. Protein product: CASSSTSETQYF.

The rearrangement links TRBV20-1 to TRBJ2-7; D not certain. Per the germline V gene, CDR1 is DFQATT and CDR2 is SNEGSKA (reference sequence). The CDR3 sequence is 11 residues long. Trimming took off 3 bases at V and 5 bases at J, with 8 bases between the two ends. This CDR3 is CSASRVDEQYF. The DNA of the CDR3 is TGCAGTGCTAGCCGGGTTGACGAGCAGTACTTC.